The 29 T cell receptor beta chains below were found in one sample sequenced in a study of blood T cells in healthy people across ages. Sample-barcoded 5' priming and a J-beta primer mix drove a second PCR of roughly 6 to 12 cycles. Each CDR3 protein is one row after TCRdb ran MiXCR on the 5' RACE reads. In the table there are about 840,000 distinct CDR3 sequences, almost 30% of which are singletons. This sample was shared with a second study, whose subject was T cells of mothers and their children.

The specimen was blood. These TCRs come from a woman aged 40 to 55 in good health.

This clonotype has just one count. This CDR3 reads CASSSSQSLTGELFF. CDR3 DNA: TGTGCCAGCAGTAGCAGTCAGTCGCTCACCGGGGAGCTGTTTTTT. The chain links TRBV6-5 to TRBJ2-2; D call uncertain. V was shortened by 5 bases and J by 4 bases, with 14 bases between the two germline ends. Germline V gene sequence: CDR1 MNHEY, CDR2 SVGAGI. This CDR3 region has 15 residues.

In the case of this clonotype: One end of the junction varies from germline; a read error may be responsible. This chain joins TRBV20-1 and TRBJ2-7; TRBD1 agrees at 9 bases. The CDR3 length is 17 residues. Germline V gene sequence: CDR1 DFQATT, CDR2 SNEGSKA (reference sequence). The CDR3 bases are TGCAGTGTTAGAACCTCATCCGGGACAGGGCTATCTTACGAGCAGTACTTC. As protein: CSVRTSSGTGLSYEQYF.

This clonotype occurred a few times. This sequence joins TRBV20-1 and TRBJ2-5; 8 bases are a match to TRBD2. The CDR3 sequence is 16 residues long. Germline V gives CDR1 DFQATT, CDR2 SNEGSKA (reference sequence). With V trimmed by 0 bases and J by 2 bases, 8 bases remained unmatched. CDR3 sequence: CSARDWERGRQETQYF. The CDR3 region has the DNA TGCAGTGCTAGAGATTGGGAGCGGGGGAGACAAGAGACCCAGTACTTC.

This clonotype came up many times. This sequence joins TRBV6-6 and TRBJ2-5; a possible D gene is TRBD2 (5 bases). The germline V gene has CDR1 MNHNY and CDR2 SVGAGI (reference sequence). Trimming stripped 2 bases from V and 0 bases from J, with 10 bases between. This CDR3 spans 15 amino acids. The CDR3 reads CASSYGGGNQETQYF. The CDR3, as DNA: TGTGCCAGCAGTTACGGCGGAGGAAACCAAGAGACCCAGTACTTC.

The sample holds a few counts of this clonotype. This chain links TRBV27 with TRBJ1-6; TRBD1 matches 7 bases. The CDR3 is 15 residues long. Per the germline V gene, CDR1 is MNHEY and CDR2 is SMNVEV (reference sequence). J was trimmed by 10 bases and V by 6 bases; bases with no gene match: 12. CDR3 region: CASSPRQGQRSPLHF. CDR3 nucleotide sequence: TGTGCCAGCAGCCCAAGACAGGGCCAAAGATCACCCCTCCACTTT.

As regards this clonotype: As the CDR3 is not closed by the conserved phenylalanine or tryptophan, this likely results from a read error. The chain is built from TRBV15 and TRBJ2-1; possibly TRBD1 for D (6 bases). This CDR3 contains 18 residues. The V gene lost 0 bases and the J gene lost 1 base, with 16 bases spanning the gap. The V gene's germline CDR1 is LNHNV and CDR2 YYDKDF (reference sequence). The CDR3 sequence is CATSRDWGTPGSYNEQFL. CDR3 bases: TGTGCCACCAGCAGAGATTGGGGGACACCTGGATCCTACAATGAGCAGTTCCTC.

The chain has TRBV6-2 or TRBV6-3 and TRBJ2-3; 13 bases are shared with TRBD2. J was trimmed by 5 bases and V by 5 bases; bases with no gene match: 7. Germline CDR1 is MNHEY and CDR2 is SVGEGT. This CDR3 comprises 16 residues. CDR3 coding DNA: TGTGCCAGCAGTCGACCGACTAGCGGGGGGAGAGATACGCAGTATTTT. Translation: CASSRPTSGGRDTQYF.

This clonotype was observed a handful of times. CDR3 loop: CASSLEGTGVETQYF. CDR3 in DNA: TGTGCCAGCAGTTTAGAGGGGACCGGGGTGGAGACCCAGTACTTC. The V and J genes are TRBV27 and TRBJ2-5; D may match TRBD1 or TRBD2 (5 bases each). The CDR3 covers 15 residues. The V and J ends lost 2 bases and 5 bases respectively, with 15 bases between them. CDR1 and CDR2 (germline): MNHEY, SMNVEV (reference sequence).

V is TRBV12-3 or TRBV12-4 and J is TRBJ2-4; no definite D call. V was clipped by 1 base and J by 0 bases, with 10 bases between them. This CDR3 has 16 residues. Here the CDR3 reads CASSLVHQLAKNIQYF. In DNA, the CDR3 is TGTGCCAGCAGTTTAGTGCACCAGCTAGCCAAAAACATTCAGTACTTC.

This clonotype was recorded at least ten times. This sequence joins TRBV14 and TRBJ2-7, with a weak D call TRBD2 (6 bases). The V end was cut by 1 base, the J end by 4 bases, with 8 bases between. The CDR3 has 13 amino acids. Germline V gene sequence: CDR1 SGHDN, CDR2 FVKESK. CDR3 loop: CASSQAGGYEQYF. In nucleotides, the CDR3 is TGTGCCAGCAGCCAAGCAGGAGGGTACGAGCAGTACTTC.

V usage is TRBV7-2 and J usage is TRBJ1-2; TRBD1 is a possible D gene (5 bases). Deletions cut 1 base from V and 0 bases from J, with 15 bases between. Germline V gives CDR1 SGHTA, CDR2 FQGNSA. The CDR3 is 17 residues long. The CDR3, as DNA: TGTGCCAGCAGCTTAGGCCCAAAAAAGGGGCCTAACTATGGCTACACCTTC. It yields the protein CASSLGPKKGPNYGYTF.

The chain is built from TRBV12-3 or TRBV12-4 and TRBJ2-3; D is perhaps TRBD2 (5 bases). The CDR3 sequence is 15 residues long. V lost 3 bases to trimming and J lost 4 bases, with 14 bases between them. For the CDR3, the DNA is TGTGCCAGCAGTTTTCGGGGAAACGGTGCAGATACGCAGTATTTT. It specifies CASSFRGNGADTQYF.

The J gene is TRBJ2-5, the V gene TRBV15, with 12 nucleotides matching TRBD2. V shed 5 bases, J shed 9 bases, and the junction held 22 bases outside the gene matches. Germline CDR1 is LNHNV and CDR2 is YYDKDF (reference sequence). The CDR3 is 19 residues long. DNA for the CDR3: TGTGCCACCAGCTTTCTACCTGGGGCACTAGCGGGGGGCCTGGAGCCCCAGTACTTC. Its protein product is CATSFLPGALAGGLEPQYF.

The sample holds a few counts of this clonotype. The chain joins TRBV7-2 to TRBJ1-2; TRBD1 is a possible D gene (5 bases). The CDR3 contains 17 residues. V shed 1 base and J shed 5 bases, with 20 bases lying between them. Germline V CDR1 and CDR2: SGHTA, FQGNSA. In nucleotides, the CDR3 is TGTGCCAGCAGCTTAGGTTCGGACAAATTACGACTATATGGCTACACCTTC. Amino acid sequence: CASSLGSDKLRLYGYTF.

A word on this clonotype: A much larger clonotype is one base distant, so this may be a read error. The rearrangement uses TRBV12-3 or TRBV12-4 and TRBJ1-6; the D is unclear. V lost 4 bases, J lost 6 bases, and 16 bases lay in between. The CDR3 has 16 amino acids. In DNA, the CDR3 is TGTGCCAGCAGTTCAACAGACGGAGGACGTAATTCACCCCTCCACTTT. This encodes CASSSTDGGRNSPLHF.

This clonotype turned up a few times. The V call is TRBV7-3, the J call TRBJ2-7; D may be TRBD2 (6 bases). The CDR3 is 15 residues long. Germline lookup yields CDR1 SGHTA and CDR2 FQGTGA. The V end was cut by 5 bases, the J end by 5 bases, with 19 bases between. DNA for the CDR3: TGTGCCAGCAGCACCGGGGGACTCCTCGGCGACGAGCAGTACTTC. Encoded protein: CASSTGGLLGDEQYF.

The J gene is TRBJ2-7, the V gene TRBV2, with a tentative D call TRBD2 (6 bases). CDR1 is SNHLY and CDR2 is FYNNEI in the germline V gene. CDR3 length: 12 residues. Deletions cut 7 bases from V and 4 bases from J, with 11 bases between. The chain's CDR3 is CASKVGGYEQYF. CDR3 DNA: TGTGCCAGCAAGGTGGGGGGATACGAGCAGTACTTC.

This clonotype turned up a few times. The CDR3 here is CASSLIPPTPGYGYTF. The CDR3, as DNA: TGTGCCAGCAGTCTCATCCCCCCGACTCCCGGTTATGGCTACACCTTC. This rearrangement joins TRBV28 to TRBJ1-2; D gene ambiguous. V was trimmed by 5 bases and J by 5 bases, leaving 21 bases between them. In germline, CDR1 is MDHEN, CDR2 SYDVKM. CDR3 length equals 16 residues.

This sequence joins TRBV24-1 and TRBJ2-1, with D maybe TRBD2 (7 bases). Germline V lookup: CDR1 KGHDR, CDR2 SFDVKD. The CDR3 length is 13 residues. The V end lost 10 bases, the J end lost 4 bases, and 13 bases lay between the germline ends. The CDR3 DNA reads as TGTGCCACTAGGCGGGGGCCGTACAATGAGCAGTTCTTC. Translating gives CATRRGPYNEQFF.

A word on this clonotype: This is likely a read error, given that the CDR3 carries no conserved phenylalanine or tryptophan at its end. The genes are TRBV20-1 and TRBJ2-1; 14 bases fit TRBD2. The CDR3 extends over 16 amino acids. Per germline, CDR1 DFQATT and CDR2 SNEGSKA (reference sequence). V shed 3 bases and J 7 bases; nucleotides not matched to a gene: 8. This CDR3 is CSARSSGTSGGNEQFC. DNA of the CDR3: TGCAGTGCTAGGAGCTCCGGGACTAGCGGGGGAAATGAGCAGTTCTGC.

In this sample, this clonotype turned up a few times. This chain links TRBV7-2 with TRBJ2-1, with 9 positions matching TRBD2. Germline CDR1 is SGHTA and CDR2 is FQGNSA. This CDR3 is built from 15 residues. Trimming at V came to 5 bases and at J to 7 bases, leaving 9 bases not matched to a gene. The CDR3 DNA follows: TGTGCCAGCAGCGTATTAGCGGGGGCAGGGAATGAGCAGTTCTTC. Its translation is CASSVLAGAGNEQFF.

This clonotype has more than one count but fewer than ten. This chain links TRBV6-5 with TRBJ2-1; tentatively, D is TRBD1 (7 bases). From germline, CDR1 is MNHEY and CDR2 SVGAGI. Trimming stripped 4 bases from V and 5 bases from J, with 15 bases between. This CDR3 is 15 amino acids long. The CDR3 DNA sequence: TGTGCCAGCAGTTCGACAGGGACTTCCAACAATGAGCAGTTCTTC. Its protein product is CASSSTGTSNNEQFF.

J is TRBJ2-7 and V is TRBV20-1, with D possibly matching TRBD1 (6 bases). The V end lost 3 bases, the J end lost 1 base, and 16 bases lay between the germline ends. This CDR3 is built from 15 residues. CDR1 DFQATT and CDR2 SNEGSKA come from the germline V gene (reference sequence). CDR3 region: CSARDGGVGSYEQYF. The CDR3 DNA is TGCAGTGCTAGGGATGGGGGCGTAGGGTCCTACGAGCAGTACTTC.

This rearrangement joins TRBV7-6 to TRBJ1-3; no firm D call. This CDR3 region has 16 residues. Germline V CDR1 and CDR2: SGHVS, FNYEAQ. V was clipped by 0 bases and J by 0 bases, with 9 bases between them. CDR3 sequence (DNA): TGTGCCAGCAGCTTAGCGCCGGAGAGCTCTGGAAACACCATATATTTT. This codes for CASSLAPESSGNTIYF.

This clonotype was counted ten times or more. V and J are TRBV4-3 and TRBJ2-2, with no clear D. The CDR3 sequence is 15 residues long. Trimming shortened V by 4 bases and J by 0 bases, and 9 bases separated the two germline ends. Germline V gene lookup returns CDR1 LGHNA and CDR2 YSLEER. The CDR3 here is CASSRAVSNTGELFF. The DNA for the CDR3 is TGCGCCAGCAGCCGGGCCGTATCGAACACCGGGGAGCTGTTTTTT.

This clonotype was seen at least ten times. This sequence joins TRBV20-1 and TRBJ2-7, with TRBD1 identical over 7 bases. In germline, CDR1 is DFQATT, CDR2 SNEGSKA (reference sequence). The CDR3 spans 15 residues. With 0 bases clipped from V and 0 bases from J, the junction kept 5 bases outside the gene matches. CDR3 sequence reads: CSARDWDSYSYEQYF. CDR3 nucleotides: TGCAGTGCTAGAGATTGGGACAGTTACTCCTACGAGCAGTACTTC.

This CDR3 is CASSSGLGCYEQYF. The CDR3 DNA reads TGTGCCAGCAGCTCAGGACTAGGGTGCTACGAGCAGTACTTC. The rearrangement links TRBV7-2 to TRBJ2-7, with TRBD2 matching 7 bases. CDR3 size: 14 residues. CDR1 and CDR2 (germline): SGHTA, FQGNSA. The V gene end was trimmed by 4 bases and the J gene end by 3 bases; junction bases not matched to a gene: 6.

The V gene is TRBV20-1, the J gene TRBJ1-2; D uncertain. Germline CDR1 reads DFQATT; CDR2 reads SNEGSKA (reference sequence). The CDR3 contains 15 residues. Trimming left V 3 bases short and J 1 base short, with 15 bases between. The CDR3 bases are TGCAGTGCTAGTTTGGACGGAACCTTTAACTATGGCTACACCTTC. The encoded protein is CSASLDGTFNYGYTF.

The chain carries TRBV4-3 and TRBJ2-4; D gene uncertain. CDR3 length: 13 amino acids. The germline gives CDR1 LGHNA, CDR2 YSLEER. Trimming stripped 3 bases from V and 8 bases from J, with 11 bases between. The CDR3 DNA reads TGCGCCAGCAGCCAGGGATTAAAAGACATTCAGTACTTC. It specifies CASSQGLKDIQYF.